This T cell receptor (beta chain) was recorded in a study of shared clonotypes between healthy human individuals (TCRdb year 2020). At the level of the whole study: The cohort comprised a couple of women and a few men aged 18 to 49 years. To increase sequencing depth and limit assay-specific biases, different laboratories used diverse techniques to prepare libraries and sequence TCR repertoires. Per donor, three plates each were used for CD4 naive and CD4 memory, two for CD8 naive, and one for CD8 memory. Leukapheresis yielded between about 0.85 and 10 billion PBMCs per donor. The study deeply sequenced blood TCR repertoires of five healthy adults to estimate repertoire size and the extent of clonotype sharing between individuals. Study-wide conclusions, independent of this receptor: The small number of donors limited the genetic and exposure-history diversity represented. Compared with non-shared clonotypes, clonotypes shared by all four sorted-subset donors had higher generation probabilities. Based on pairwise subsampling, the degree of clonotype sharing among donors was expected to be affected by sequencing depth. Incomplete sequencing was indicated by rarefaction of sorted-subset datasets, despite the large sequencing depth. Sharing across a few donors was observed for 5% to 6.5% of naive CD4, under 4% of naive CD8, 2% to 2.5% of memory CD4, and about 0.4% of memory CD8 clonotypes. Naive subsets generally had larger estimated clonotype richness than memory subsets. Sampling was limited to blood, and TCR repertoires in tissue likely differ from TCR repertoires in blood.

The CDR3 sequence holds 13 residues, the cysteine and phenylalanine included. Only the CDR3 portion is preserved as DNA: 39 bases, with reading frame beginning at the first base. Trimming at the junction amounts to 2 bases on V and 10 bases on J, and the germline ends lie 13 bases apart. CDR1 and CDR2 are read off the germline V gene as LGHNT and FRNRAP. Donors were healthy HIV-negative adults with no recently reported acute infections or vaccinations. All donors were Caucasian adults living in Nashville, Tennessee, USA. CD4+ T cells were enriched through magnetic negative selection, after which naive cells were positively selected on CD45RA and the remaining negative fraction served as the memory subset. Blood was collected by leukapheresis, and PBMCs were isolated by Ficoll-Histopaque density gradient centrifugation and then cryopreserved in liquid nitrogen vapor phase. Analytical flow cytometry was used to check the purity and quantity of every magnetically sorted T cell population. Each sorted fraction had its genomic DNA isolated and then quantified by UV absorbance on a Nanodrop 2000c.

Using the deep immunoSEQ assay, TCR CDR3 regions were amplified from genomic DNA by multiplex PCR. For each cell subset, the extracted genomic DNA was distributed evenly across all wells of several immunoSEQ 96-well plates, and each plate served as one replicate. Each replicate PCR for sorted subsets received 150 to 250 ng genomic DNA, equal to 30,000 or so T cell genomes. Purified libraries were quantified with a Qubit 3.0 fluorometer, sized on a Bioanalyzer 2100, and re-quantified with the KAPA Library Quantification kit. Every immunoSEQ 96-well plate was sequenced on a dedicated single-read 150-cycle Illumina NextSeq 550 flow cell. In the source study's methods: The immunoSEQ output contained only junctional sequences without quality scores, so filtering could not match that applied to full-length reads. To assign V/J genes and CDR3, sequences were annotated against IMGT germline references using PyIR, a Python wrapper for IgBLAST v1.9. Reads were filtered out if the reads had weak V/J assignments (E-value above 1e-6), no CDR3, stop codons, out-of-frame junctions, or ambiguous translated residues. A V3J clonotype was defined by an identical inferred V gene, J gene, and CDR3 amino acid sequence. To compute the percentage overlap between repertoires, the number of shared unique clonotypes was divided by the size of the smaller repertoire. Richness of each repertoire was evaluated using RTK rarefaction, the Chao1 estimator, and Recon v2.1 estimates of unobserved clonotypes. OLGA was used to compute generation probabilities for all TCRbeta clonotypes that the gDNA method yielded from several donors. The clones in this table, taken by TCRdb from immuneACCESS, are in-frame only. Not every clone is retained; where verified, under half of the shortfall comes from an unresolved V gene, and the cause of the rest is unknown. That table is the source of V, J and clone size, and D and trimming were worked out from the DNA. The sample has millions of clones on record, around nine tenths of them singletons. The ten largest clonotypes hold around 0.14% of the sample.

About this clone itself: Its antigen specificity is not known. No qualities accompany the bases; no much larger clone lies one base away.

The chain links TRBV12-5 with TRBJ2-3; the D gene cannot be resolved reliably. This TCR was sampled from a man aged 18 to 30 in good health. Sequencing was done on a sample of naive CD4+ T cells sorted from blood. The cell subset or site tag for this specimen amounts to: CD45RA+ positively selected. The DNA is as follows: TGTGCTAGTGGTTTGCGTCATGGTAGGTCGCAGTATTTT. The translation is CASGLRHGRSQYF.